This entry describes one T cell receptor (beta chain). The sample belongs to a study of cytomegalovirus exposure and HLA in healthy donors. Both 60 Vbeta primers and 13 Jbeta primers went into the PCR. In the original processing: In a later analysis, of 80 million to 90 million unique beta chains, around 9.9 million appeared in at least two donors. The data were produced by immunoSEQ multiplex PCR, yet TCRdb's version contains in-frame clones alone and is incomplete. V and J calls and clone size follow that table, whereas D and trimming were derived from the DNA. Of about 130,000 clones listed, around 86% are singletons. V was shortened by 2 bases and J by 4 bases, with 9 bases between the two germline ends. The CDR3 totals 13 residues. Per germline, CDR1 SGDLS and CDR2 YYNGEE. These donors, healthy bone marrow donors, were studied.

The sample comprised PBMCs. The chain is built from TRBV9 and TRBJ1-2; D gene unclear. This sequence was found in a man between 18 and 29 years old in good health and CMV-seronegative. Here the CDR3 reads CASSVRPGYGYTF. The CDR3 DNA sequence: TGTGCCAGCAGCGTTAGGCCGGGCTATGGCTACACCTTC.